The next 5 T cell receptor beta chains were all read from a single sample in a study of cytomegalovirus exposure and HLA in healthy donors. The study ran its PCR with 60 Vbeta and 13 Jbeta primers. Repertoires were generated with immunoSEQ multiplex PCR, while TCRdb's copy carries only in-frame clones and drops some. The sample lists roughly 150,000 clones, nearly 70% occurring once. The specimen was PBMCs. The receptors here all came from a man aged 25 to 40 in good health and CMV-seropositive.

This sequence joins TRBV15 and TRBJ2-2; a possible D gene is TRBD2 (6 bases). The CDR3 covers 16 residues. In germline, CDR1 is LNHNV, CDR2 YYDKDF (reference sequence). The V end was cut by 1 base, the J end by 1 base, with 10 bases between. The CDR3 region is CATSRARDLNTGELFF. The CDR3 coding sequence is TGTGCCACCAGCAGAGCCCGGGACTTGAACACCGGGGAGCTGTTTTTT.

This clone has just a few counts. The chain links TRBV4-2 to TRBJ1-2; no definite D call. Germline values: CDR1 LGHNA, CDR2 YNFKEQ. V shed 0 bases and J shed 0 bases, with 5 bases lying between them. This CDR3 is 14 amino acids long. CDR3 sequence: CASSQDLANYGYTF. The CDR3 region has the DNA TGTGCCAGCAGCCAAGATCTCGCTAACTATGGCTACACCTTC.

This clone was picked up a small number of times. The chain is built from TRBV6-6 and TRBJ2-1; possible D gene TRBD1, 6 bases. V was shortened by 7 bases and J by 3 bases, with 10 bases between the two germline ends. Germline V gene data show CDR1 as MNHNY and CDR2 as SVGAGI (reference sequence). This CDR3 region has 13 residues. CDR3 sequence (DNA): TGTGCCAGCACTCAGGGGCTCTACAATGAGCAGTTCTTC. Translating gives CASTQGLYNEQFF.

The J gene is TRBJ2-7, the V gene TRBV28, with D perhaps matching TRBD1 (5 bases). From germline, CDR1 is MDHEN and CDR2 SYDVKM. The CDR3 extends over 14 amino acids. V shed 3 bases and J shed 2 bases, with 11 bases lying between them. The CDR3 loop reads CASSLGLTTYEQYF. CDR3 DNA sequence: TGTGCCAGCAGTTTGGGGCTAACGACCTACGAGCAGTACTTC.

J is TRBJ2-7 and V is TRBV6-5, with 13 bases identical to TRBD2. The CDR3 contains 15 residues. J was trimmed by 4 bases and V by 0 bases; bases with no gene match: 0. The germline CDR1 and CDR2 sequences are MNHEY and SVGAGI. The CDR3 is CASSYSTSGRYEQYF. The DNA of the CDR3 is TGTGCCAGCAGTTACTCGACTAGCGGGAGGTACGAGCAGTACTTC.